The clone carrying this T cell receptor beta chain is medium-sized within its sample. The junction and the germline gene differ at one end; a read error may be behind it. The data stem from a study of CXCR3 chemokines and chemotherapy response in bladder cancer. Germline V lookup: CDR1 LGHNT, CDR2 FRNRAP. This CDR3 has 11 amino acids. One entry per CDR3 protein results from TCRdb running MiXCR on the PCR reads. This sample has 1,700 or so distinct CDR3 sequences, with around 21% found just once. Sample collection was performed from a patient whose treatment included neoadjuvant chemotherapy. V gene TRBV12-5 combines with J gene TRBJ2-3; D is perhaps TRBD2 (5 bases). The origin of this receptor is a human donor with bladder cancer that did not respond to neoadjuvant chemotherapy. CDR3 sequence: CASGLSSGIHF. DNA of the CDR3: TGTGCTAGTGGTTTGAGCTCGGGGATTCATTTT.